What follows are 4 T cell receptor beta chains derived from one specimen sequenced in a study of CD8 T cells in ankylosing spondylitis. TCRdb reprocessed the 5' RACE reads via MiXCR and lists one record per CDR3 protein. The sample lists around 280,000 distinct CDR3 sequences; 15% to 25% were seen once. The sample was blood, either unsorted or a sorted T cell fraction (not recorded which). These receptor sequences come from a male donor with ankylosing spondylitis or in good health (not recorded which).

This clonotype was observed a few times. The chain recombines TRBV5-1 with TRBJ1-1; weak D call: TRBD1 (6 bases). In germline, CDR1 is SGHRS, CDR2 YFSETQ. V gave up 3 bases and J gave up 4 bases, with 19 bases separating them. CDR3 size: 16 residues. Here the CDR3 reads CASSSPSGTRSTEAFF. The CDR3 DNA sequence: TGCGCCAGCAGCTCACCCTCTGGGACACGCAGCACTGAAGCTTTCTTT.

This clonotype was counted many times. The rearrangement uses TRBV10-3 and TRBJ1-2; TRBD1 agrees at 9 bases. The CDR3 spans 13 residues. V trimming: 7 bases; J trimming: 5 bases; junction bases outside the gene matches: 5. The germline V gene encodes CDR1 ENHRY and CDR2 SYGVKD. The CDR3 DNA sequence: TGTGCCATCAACCCGACAGGGGGGTATGGCTACACCTTC. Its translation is CAINPTGGYGYTF.

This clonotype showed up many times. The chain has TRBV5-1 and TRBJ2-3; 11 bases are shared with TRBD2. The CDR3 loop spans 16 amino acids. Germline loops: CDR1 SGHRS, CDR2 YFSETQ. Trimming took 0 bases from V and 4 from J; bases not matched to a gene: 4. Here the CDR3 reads CASSLELAGGADTQYF. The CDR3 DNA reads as TGCGCCAGCAGCTTGGAGCTAGCGGGAGGCGCAGATACGCAGTATTTT.

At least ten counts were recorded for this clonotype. The CDR3: CSAFTGHNSPLHF. DNA for the CDR3: TGCAGTGCTTTTACAGGGCATAATTCACCCCTCCACTTT. V is TRBV20-1 and J is TRBJ1-6, with a tentative D call TRBD1 (6 bases). Looked up from germline, CDR1 is DFQATT and CDR2 is SNEGSKA (reference sequence). Trimming removed 5 bases from V and 5 bases from J, with 10 bases in between. The CDR3 extends over 13 amino acids.